Listed here are 7 T cell receptor beta chains from one sample, sequenced in a study of blood T cell repertoires in COVID-19. Only in-frame clones appear in the TCRdb table, and some are missing; sequencing was by immunoSEQ multiplex PCR. The sample contains over 150,000 clones, 80% to 90% of which appear only once. The sequenced sample was peripheral blood. All receptors come from a human donor in a cohort sampled during active COVID-19.

This sequence joins TRBV18 and TRBJ1-3; the D gene is possibly TRBD1 (5 bases). The CDR3 runs to 15 residues. V shed 3 bases and J shed 0 bases, with 9 bases lying between them. Germline CDR1 KGHSH, CDR2 LQKENI. The CDR3 is CASSPAGGSGNTIYF. The CDR3 nucleotides are TGTGCCAGCTCACCCGCGGGGGGCTCTGGAAACACCATATATTTT.

DNA for the CDR3: TGTGCCAGCAGCTTTACAGGGGGCCGATCACCCCTCCACTTT. Protein: CASSFTGGRSPLHF. The chain uses TRBV5-8 and TRBJ1-6; TRBD1 matches at 9 bases. J was trimmed by 10 bases and V by 2 bases; bases with no gene match: 4. Germline lookup yields CDR1 SGHTS and CDR2 YDEGEE. There are 14 residues in the CDR3.

V is TRBV2 and J is TRBJ2-4; D is perhaps TRBD1 (5 bases). The V end was cut by 7 bases, the J end by 1 base, with 20 bases between. The CDR3 runs 17 residues. The germline CDR1 and CDR2 sequences are SNHLY and FYNNEI. The CDR3 DNA follows: TGTGCCAGCAAAGGTGCAGGGCAACGGCGGGCCAAAAACATTCAGTACTTC. Translated: CASKGAGQRRAKNIQYF.

This sequence joins TRBV7-2 and TRBJ2-1, with 10 nucleotides matching TRBD2. CDR1 SGHTA and CDR2 FQGNSA come from the germline V gene. The CDR3 is 15 amino acids. The junction had 6 bases not matched to a gene; V was cut back by 5 bases and J by 5 bases. Here the CDR3 reads CASSPPSGRDNEQFF. DNA of the CDR3: TGTGCCAGCAGCCCCCCTAGCGGGAGAGACAATGAGCAGTTCTTC.

V and J are TRBV7-6 and TRBJ1-4, with D possibly being TRBD1 (5 bases). Germline V gene data show CDR1 as SGHVS and CDR2 as FNYEAQ. The CDR3 runs to 15 residues. The germline V and J ends were trimmed by 5 bases and 0 bases, with 10 bases remaining between them. The CDR3, as DNA: TGTGCCAGCAGCCAAGACAGAGCAACTAATGAAAAACTGTTTTTT. Translation gives CASSQDRATNEKLFF. The full variable domain, in which reference TRBV7-6 and TRBJ1-4 provide the parts outside the CDR3, is GAGVSQSPRYKVTKRGQDVALRCDPISGHVSLYWYRQALGQGPEFLTYFNYEAQQDKSGLPNDRFSAERPEGSISTLTIQRTEQRDSAMYRCASSQDRATNEKLFFGSGTQLSVL.

V is TRBV7-9 and J is TRBJ2-1; TRBD1 might be the D (6 bases). The CDR3 totals 13 residues. V was clipped by 8 bases and J by 2 bases, with 10 bases between them. Germline CDR1 SEHNR, CDR2 FQNEAQ (reference sequence). The DNA for the CDR3 is TGTGCCAGCTTCAGGGGAACCTACAATGAGCAGTTCTTC. Protein product: CASFRGTYNEQFF. The full variable domain, completed using reference TRBV7-9 and TRBJ2-1, is DTGVSQNPRHKITKRGQNVTFRCDPISEHNRLYWYRQTLGQGPEFLTYFQNEAQLEKSRLLSDRFSAERPKGSFSTLEIQRTEQGDSAMYLCASFRGTYNEQFFGPGTRLTVL.

The chain has TRBV24-1 and TRBJ1-5, with D maybe TRBD1 (5 bases). This CDR3 has 13 residues. Trimming cost V 7 bases and J 6 bases, with 12 bases left between them. Looked up from germline, CDR1 is KGHDR and CDR2 is SFDVKD. This chain's CDR3 is CATSQAGTQPQHF. CDR3 bases: TGTGCCACCAGCCAAGCGGGGACTCAGCCCCAGCATTTT.